The 20 T cell receptor beta chains reported below all come from one sample, sequenced in a study of blood T cell repertoires in COVID-19. The data were produced by immunoSEQ multiplex PCR, yet TCRdb's version contains in-frame clones alone and is incomplete. The sample holds 200,000 to 250,000 clones; around 84% are singletons and the top ten take about 13%. The source material was peripheral blood. These receptors all come from a human donor in a cohort sampled during active COVID-19.

This rearrangement joins TRBV5-4 to TRBJ1-6, with D possibly matching TRBD1 (5 bases). V lost 0 bases, J lost 6 bases, and 13 bases lay in between. Germline assignment: CDR1 SGHNT and CDR2 YYREEE (reference sequence). The CDR3 is 16 residues long. CDR3 residues: CASSLVLTELNSPLHF. CDR3 bases: TGTGCCAGCAGCTTGGTTCTGACAGAACTTAATTCACCCCTCCACTTT.

The V gene is TRBV6-2 or TRBV6-3, the J gene TRBJ1-6; no definite D call. Germline V gene lookup returns CDR1 MNHEY and CDR2 SVGEGT. Trimming took 0 bases from V and 4 from J, leaving 13 bases between them. The CDR3 is 17 residues long. CDR3 sequence reads: CASSYSTFGQYNSPLHF. Written as DNA, the CDR3 is TGTGCCAGCAGTTACTCGACATTCGGCCAGTATAATTCACCCCTCCACTTT.

Only one count was recorded for this clone. The chain combines TRBV4-2 with TRBJ1-1, with D possibly being TRBD1 (5 bases). V lost 6 bases and J 5 bases, leaving 16 bases between the germline ends. Germline assignment: CDR1 LGHNA and CDR2 YNFKEQ. This CDR3 region has 14 residues. DNA for the CDR3: TGTGCCAGCAGTACGGGAGGACAAGGAACTGAAGCTTTCTTT. As protein: CASSTGGQGTEAFF.

This clone showed up just once. This chain links TRBV2 with TRBJ2-7; D is unresolved. This CDR3 region has 13 residues. The V gene's germline CDR1 is SNHLY and CDR2 FYNNEI. With 2 bases removed from V and 2 bases from J, the gap between germline ends came to 7 bases. The DNA of the CDR3 is TGTGCCAGCAGTGAACTGGCCCCCTACGAGCAGTACTTC. Amino acids: CASSELAPYEQYF.

This chain uses TRBV7-2 with TRBJ2-2; 7 bases fit TRBD1. The trim removed 3 bases at V and 3 bases at J, leaving 7 bases unmatched. Germline V gives CDR1 SGHTA, CDR2 FQGNSA. The CDR3 totals 16 residues. As DNA, the CDR3 is TGTGCCAGCAGCTTGATGGGCAGGGGGTACACCGGGGAGCTGTTTTTT. This sequence encodes CASSLMGRGYTGELFF.

DNA of the CDR3: TGTGCCAGCAGCGTAGCTAGGGGTCCACACCCGGCTTTCTTT. It translates to CASSVARGPHPAFF. The genes are TRBV9 and TRBJ1-1; maybe TRBD1 (5 bases). Germline lookup yields CDR1 SGDLS and CDR2 YYNGEE. V gave up 0 bases and J gave up 11 bases, with 17 bases separating them. The length of the CDR3 is 14 residues.

J is TRBJ2-3 and V is TRBV7-9, with D possibly being TRBD2 (5 bases). V dropped 0 bases and J dropped 4 bases, with 11 bases sitting between them. Germline assignment: CDR1 SEHNR and CDR2 FQNEAQ (reference sequence). The CDR3 loop spans 15 amino acids. DNA of the CDR3: TGTGCCAGCAGCTTAGCAGCCCCGCGGGCAGATACGCAGTATTTT. Translated: CASSLAAPRADTQYF.

V is TRBV7-9 and J is TRBJ1-2, with TRBD1 identical over 9 bases. The CDR3 runs 15 residues. Trimming at V came to 2 bases and at J to 6 bases, leaving 7 bases not matched to a gene. Germline V gene lookup returns CDR1 SEHNR and CDR2 FQNEAQ (reference sequence). The CDR3 bases are TGTGCCAGCAGCTTATCCACAGGGGGCTGGGATGGCTACACCTTC. Its protein product is CASSLSTGGWDGYTF.

Only one count was recorded for this clone. This chain links TRBV6-5 with TRBJ1-2; TRBD1 matches at 7 bases. Per germline, CDR1 MNHEY and CDR2 SVGAGI. V dropped 4 bases and J dropped 2; count of bases not matched to a gene: 7. The CDR3 loop spans 15 amino acids. The CDR3 bases are TGTGCCAGCAGTTTAGTAGGGGGCGGGAACTATGGCTACACCTTC. This sequence encodes CASSLVGGGNYGYTF.

V gene TRBV4-3 combines with J gene TRBJ1-4, with 8 bases fitting TRBD1. Germline values: CDR1 LGHNA, CDR2 YSLEER. J gave up 12 bases and V 0 bases, and 9 bases lay outside the gene matches. The CDR3 totals 15 residues. CDR3: CASSQDLGQGRELFF. In DNA, the CDR3 is TGCGCCAGCAGCCAAGATCTAGGACAGGGAAGGGAACTGTTTTTT.

The chain employs TRBV10-3 and TRBJ1-1; a weak D match, TRBD1 (6 bases). CDR1 and CDR2 (germline): ENHRY, SYGVKD. This CDR3 is built from 14 residues. Trimming shortened V by 8 bases and J by 2 bases, and 15 bases separated the two germline ends. CDR3 coding DNA: TGTGCCATCGGACAGAGCCAAGTCAACACTGAAGCTTTCTTT. Amino acids: CAIGQSQVNTEAFF.

V usage is TRBV7-2 and J usage is TRBJ2-5, with D possibly being TRBD2 (5 bases). CDR3 size: 16 residues. Germline values: CDR1 SGHTA, CDR2 FQGNSA. V dropped 5 bases and J dropped 5 bases, with 21 bases sitting between them. DNA of the CDR3: TGTGCCAGCAGCCTAGGAGGCGCCGGTCTATGGGAGACCCAGTACTTC. It codes for CASSLGGAGLWETQYF.

This clone was seen once. The chain carries TRBV4-1 and TRBJ1-5; TRBD1 aligns across 8 bases. Per germline, CDR1 MGHRA and CDR2 YSYEKL. J lost 0 bases, V lost 3 bases, and 4 bases had no gene match. CDR3 length equals 16 residues. The DNA of the CDR3 is TGCGCCAGCAGCCACGACAGGGGCCTTAGCAATCAGCCCCAGCATTTT. Amino acid sequence: CASSHDRGLSNQPQHF.

The chain recombines TRBV27 with TRBJ1-1; TRBD1 is a possible D gene (5 bases). The CDR3 loop spans 13 amino acids. Germline CDR1 is MNHEY and CDR2 is SMNVEV (reference sequence). Trimming shortened V by 4 bases and J by 4 bases, and 10 bases separated the two germline ends. CDR3 DNA: TGTGCCAGCAGTTGGGACGGGGGCACTGAAGCTTTCTTT. Its translation is CASSWDGGTEAFF.

The CDR3 DNA sequence: TGTGCCACCAGTAAGGGAGGAACCCTTGGGTATGAGCAGTTCTTC. Its translation is CATSKGGTLGYEQFF. J is TRBJ2-1 and V is TRBV24-1; tentative D call: TRBD2 (6 bases). The CDR3 spans 15 residues. V dropped 6 bases and J dropped 8 bases, with 19 bases sitting between them. From germline, CDR1 is KGHDR and CDR2 SFDVKD.

This clone was seen a handful of times. Within the sample, other DNA sequences also encode this same CDR3. The V call is TRBV6-2 or TRBV6-3, the J call TRBJ1-6; perhaps TRBD1 as D (6 bases). Per germline, CDR1 MNHEY and CDR2 SVGEGT. Between the trimmed V and J ends, which lost 1 base and 6 bases, there was a span of 7 bases. The CDR3 length is 14 residues. CDR3 amino acids: CASSYLQGNSPLHF. In DNA form, the CDR3 reads TGTGCCAGCAGTTACTTACAGGGTAATTCACCCCTCCACTTT.

V usage is TRBV7-2 and J usage is TRBJ1-4; 11 positions match TRBD1. Germline V lookup: CDR1 SGHTA, CDR2 FQGNSA. The junction had 3 bases not matched to a gene; V was cut back by 5 bases and J by 7 bases. The CDR3 is made up of 14 amino acids. The CDR3: CASSADRGREKLFF. CDR3 nucleotide sequence: TGTGCCAGCAGCGCGGACAGGGGGCGTGAAAAACTGTTTTTT.

This chain connects TRBV5-5 to TRBJ2-7; TRBD1 matches at 9 bases. This CDR3 has 14 amino acids. Trimming cost V 4 bases and J 5 bases; bases outside gene matches: 7. Germline V CDR1 and CDR2: SGHKS, YYEKEE (reference sequence). The CDR3 is CASSHGTGNHEQYF. CDR3 bases: TGTGCCAGCAGCCATGGGACAGGGAATCACGAGCAGTACTTC.

V and J are TRBV3-1 (or the pseudogene TRBV3-2) and TRBJ1-2; D gene unclear. CDR1 and CDR2 from the germline V gene are LGHDT and YNNKEL (reference sequence). The CDR3 covers 13 residues. V was clipped by 0 bases and J by 6 bases, with 8 bases between them. CDR3 nucleotide sequence: TGTGCCAGCAGCCAAGATCTGTCGGATGGCTACACCTTC. Translating gives CASSQDLSDGYTF.

J is TRBJ2-2 and V is TRBV29-1, with TRBD2 as a possible D gene (6 bases). CDR3 length: 14 amino acids. Per germline, CDR1 SQVTM and CDR2 ANQGSEA. The V gene lost 1 base and the J gene lost 3 bases, with 9 bases spanning the gap. In DNA, the CDR3 is TGCAGCGTTGAAGGGGGGAGGTACACCGGGGAGCTGTTTTTT. Encoded protein: CSVEGGRYTGELFF.